Listed below are T cell receptor beta chains from one sample, sequenced in a study of blood T cell repertoires in COVID-19. Sequencing was performed with immunoSEQ multiplex PCR; in TCRdb, only in-frame clones are kept and a portion is missing. The sample has 100,000 to 150,000 clones, 88% seen once; the top ten hold roughly 1.2%. What was sequenced was peripheral blood. All receptors come from a woman older than 75 with acute or convalescent COVID-19. Both conserved end residues are part of each CDR3. D genes are given only for firm matches. Rows may omit the clone size; those that give it use once, few, many or a size class.

v_call	d_call	j_call	clone_size	cdr3_aa	cdr3_nt
TRBV6-5	.	TRBJ2-3	.	CASLGTGLSDTQYF	TGTGCCAGTCTCGGAACAGGGCTTTCAGATACGCAGTATTTT
TRBV5-1	.	TRBJ1-6	.	CASRLTEGNSPLHF	TGCGCCAGCAGATTGACAGAGGGTAATTCACCCCTCCACTTT
TRBV28	.	TRBJ1-4	.	CASSVSTGLNEKLFF	TGTGCCAGCAGTGTATCAACAGGGCTTAATGAAAAACTGTTTTTT
TRBV7-2	TRBD2	TRBJ2-6	.	CASSLLGEGGANVLTF	TGTGCCAGCAGCTTATTAGGGGAGGGTGGGGCCAACGTCCTGACTTTC
TRBV6-5	TRBD1	TRBJ2-5	.	CASGGQGRGETQYF	TGTGCCAGCGGGGGACAGGGTAGAGGAGAGACCCAGTACTTC
TRBV7-3	TRBD2	TRBJ2-1	.	CASSRSGTEQFF	TGTGCCAGCAGCCGCAGCGGGACGGAGCAGTTCTTC
TRBV4-2	TRBD1	TRBJ1-1	.	CASSQEAQGAGTEAFF	TGTGCCAGCAGCCAAGAAGCGCAGGGGGCGGGCACTGAAGCTTTCTTT
TRBV24-1	.	TRBJ1-4	.	CAVGQLNEKLFF	TGTGCCGTCGGACAGCTCAATGAAAAACTGTTTTTT
TRBV24-1	.	TRBJ2-3	.	CATSEALAGRYSDTQYF	TGTGCCACCAGTGAAGCATTGGCGGGTAGATATTCAGATACGCAGTATTTT
TRBV11-2	.	TRBJ1-3	.	CASSLSSSGNTIYF	TGTGCCAGCAGCTTATCCAGTTCTGGAAACACCATATATTTT
TRBV3-1/TRBV3-2	.	TRBJ2-7	.	CASSQGVREGEQYF	TGTGCCAGCAGCCAAGGAGTTAGAGAGGGCGAGCAGTACTTC
TRBV27	.	TRBJ2-1	.	CASSLSLLASYNEQFF	TGTGCCAGCAGTTTATCGTTGCTAGCCTCCTACAATGAGCAGTTCTTC
TRBV4-1	.	TRBJ1-2	once	CASDPWGGTQTYGYTF	TGCGCCAGCGACCCGTGGGGGGGGACACAGACGTATGGCTACACCTTC
TRBV5-4	TRBD1	TRBJ1-1	.	CASSLGQTGLKTEAFF	TGTGCCAGCAGCTTGGGGCAGACAGGGCTCAAGACTGAAGCTTTCTTT
TRBV15	.	TRBJ1-3	.	CATSRDRGRNTIYF	TGTGCCACCAGCAGAGATCGCGGAAGGAACACCATATATTTT
TRBV5-1	.	TRBJ2-2	many	CASSLTTVSNTGELFF	TGCGCCAGCAGCTTGACGACAGTTTCGAACACCGGGGAGCTGTTTTTT
TRBV3-1/TRBV3-2	TRBD1	TRBJ1-2	.	CASSQDRGTGGYGYTF	TGTGCCAGCAGCCAAGATAGGGGGACAGGGGGCTATGGCTACACCTTC
TRBV29-1	.	TRBJ1-5	.	CSVESGSDQPQHF	TGCAGCGTTGAATCGGGGTCCGATCAGCCCCAGCATTTT
TRBV2	TRBD1	TRBJ1-1	.	CASSRDRGWNTEAFF	TGTGCCAGCAGTCGGGACAGGGGGTGGAACACTGAAGCTTTCTTT
TRBV12-5	TRBD1	TRBJ2-1	.	CASGLSGGNEQFF	TGTGCTAGTGGTTTGTCAGGGGGCAATGAGCAGTTCTTC
TRBV6-1	TRBD1	TRBJ1-2	.	CASSDQGARGYTF	TGTGCCAGCAGTGACCAGGGGGCGCGGGGCTACACCTTC
TRBV9	TRBD1	TRBJ1-2	.	CASSPRPGGYGYTF	TGTGCCAGCAGCCCCAGACCAGGGGGCTATGGCTACACCTTC
TRBV4-1	.	TRBJ2-7	.	CASSREPGLSPYEQYF	TGCGCCAGCAGCCGAGAACCGGGACTCTCCCCATACGAGCAGTACTTC
TRBV3-1/TRBV3-2	.	TRBJ2-7	.	CASSQDYGLYEQYF	TGTGCCAGCAGCCAAGACTACGGTTTGTACGAGCAGTACTTC
TRBV6-4	TRBD2	TRBJ2-1	.	CASNLAGGSYNEQFF	TGTGCCAGCAATCTAGCGGGGGGATCCTACAATGAGCAGTTCTTC
TRBV6-2/TRBV6-3	TRBD1	TRBJ1-2	.	CASSYWDRGSGYTF	TGTGCCAGCAGTTACTGGGACAGGGGCTCTGGCTACACCTTC
TRBV6-2/TRBV6-3	TRBD2	TRBJ2-3	.	CASSYGLGRADTQYF	TGTGCCAGCAGTTACGGGCTCGGGAGGGCGGATACGCAGTATTTT
TRBV15	.	TRBJ2-7	.	CATSATYGAYEQYF	TGTGCCACCAGCGCGACTTACGGTGCCTACGAGCAGTACTTC
TRBV4-1	TRBD1	TRBJ1-1	once	CASSQNIGQGAGAFF	TGCGCCAGCAGCCAAAATATAGGACAGGGGGCAGGAGCTTTCTTT
TRBV7-8	TRBD1	TRBJ1-5	.	CASSSTGSNQPQHF	TGTGCCAGCAGCTCGACAGGGAGCAATCAGCCCCAGCATTTT
TRBV19	.	TRBJ2-1	few	CASGRGGLSYNEQFF	TGTGCCAGCGGACGTGGGGGCCTCTCCTACAATGAGCAGTTCTTC
TRBV3-1/TRBV3-2	TRBD2	TRBJ2-1	.	CASSHHKGLAGVNEQFF	TGTGCCAGCAGCCACCACAAGGGACTAGCGGGAGTCAATGAGCAGTTCTTC
TRBV19	.	TRBJ1-2	.	CASSIGGAGDDGYTF	TGTGCCAGTAGTATAGGAGGGGCAGGGGATGATGGCTACACCTTC
TRBV19	.	TRBJ1-6	once	CASHTFRGSPLHF	TGTGCCAGTCACACTTTCAGGGGTTCACCCCTCCACTTT
TRBV18	.	TRBJ1-5	.	CASSEYSNQPQHF	TGTGCCAGCTCGGAGTATAGCAATCAGCCCCAGCATTTT
TRBV7-3	TRBD2	TRBJ2-7	.	CASSLGGAGGDEQYF	TGTGCCAGCAGCTTAGGGGGAGCGGGAGGCGACGAGCAGTACTTC
TRBV9	TRBD2	TRBJ2-1	.	CASSVGGGAGNEQFF	TGTGCCAGCAGCGTAGGCGGGGGGGCGGGTAATGAGCAGTTCTTC